The present TCR beta chain was sequenced within a study of blood T cells in healthy people across ages. Through a sample-barcoded 5' primer and a J-beta primer mix, a second PCR was run for roughly 7 to 11 cycles. In TCRdb, the 5' RACE reads were re-called with MiXCR into one record per CDR3 protein. Of some 1,000,000 distinct CDR3 sequences in the sample, about 25% are singletons; the top ten hold about 0.69%. This clonotype was counted a few times. Its antigen is still unknown. Isolated PBMCs totaled at least 7 million in each sample. Each sample yielded at least 5.5 micrograms of PBMC total RNA. The CDR3 consists of 16 residues. The germline CDR1 and CDR2 sequences are MNHEY and SVGEGT. V lost 5 bases, J lost 8 bases, and 13 bases stayed unmatched. Study-wide results and limits: Investigators treated diversity estimates from one million T cells as underestimates.

The same data also contributed to another study, on T cells of mothers and their children. This second study notes: Researchers report slightly higher, though non-significant, overlap in related mother-child pairs than in unrelated pairs.

Input material: blood. The TCR originated in a girl aged 2 to 9 in good health. The rearrangement joins TRBV6-2 or TRBV6-3 to TRBJ1-2; 11 nucleotides align to TRBD1. In nucleotides, the CDR3 is TGTGCCAGCAGTCCGTCGATGAGAGGGACAGGGGGAGGCTACACCTTC. Encoded protein: CASSPSMRGTGGGYTF.